The clone carrying this T cell receptor (beta chain) was picked up many times. The target antigen is unknown. This entry is derived from a study of T cells after yellow fever vaccination. Study findings and constraints: The secondary response was weaker but peaked faster, day 5 versus 15.

TCRdb fed the 5' RACE reads into MiXCR, producing one record per CDR3 protein. The sample has 90,000 to 130,000 distinct CDR3 sequences; roughly 8.9% are singletons. Trimming took 6 bases from V and 2 from J; bases not matched to a gene: 4. The CDR3 is made up of 14 amino acids. Per germline, CDR1 MNHNS and CDR2 SASEGT. This chain links TRBV6-1 with TRBJ1-5; 7 bases agree with TRBD1. The TCR comes from a man in his thirties or forties who received the YFV17D yellow fever vaccine. Sequenced here: CD8+ T cells sorted from PBMCs, sampled 45 days after the yellow fever booster vaccination. The CDR3 region has the DNA TGTGCCAGCAGCCAAACAGGGGGCAATCAGCCCCAGCATTTT. This codes for CASSQTGGNQPQHF.